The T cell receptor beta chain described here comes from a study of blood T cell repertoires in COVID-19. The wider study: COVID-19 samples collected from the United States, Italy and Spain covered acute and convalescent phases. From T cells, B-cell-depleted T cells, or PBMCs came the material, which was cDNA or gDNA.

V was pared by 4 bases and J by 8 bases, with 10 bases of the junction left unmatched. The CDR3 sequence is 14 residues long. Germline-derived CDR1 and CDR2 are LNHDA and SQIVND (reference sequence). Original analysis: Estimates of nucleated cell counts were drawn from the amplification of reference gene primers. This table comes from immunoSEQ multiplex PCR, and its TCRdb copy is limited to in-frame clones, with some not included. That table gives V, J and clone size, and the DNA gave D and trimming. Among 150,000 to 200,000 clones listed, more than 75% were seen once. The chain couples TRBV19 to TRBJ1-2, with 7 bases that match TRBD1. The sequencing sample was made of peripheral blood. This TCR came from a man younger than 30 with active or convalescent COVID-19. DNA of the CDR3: TGTGCCAGTAGTAGTTGGACAGGTGCTGGGGGCTACACCTTC. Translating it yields CASSSWTGAGGYTF.